This entry lists 17 T cell receptor beta chains sequenced from one sample in a study of spatial heterogeneity in lung cancer. Study-level points and caveats: Expanded intratumoral alpha and beta TCR counts tracked tumor mutation counts.

The antigens of these receptors remain unknown. Time point defined: sample taken at primary tumor resection. TCRdb recomputed calls from the 5' RACE reads with MiXCR, one row per CDR3 protein. Here the sample spans about 14,000 distinct CDR3 sequences, over 3% being singletons. Sequenced material: lung tumor tissue, taken at surgery. These receptors came from a male donor with early-stage non-small cell lung cancer.

This clonotype was seen ten or more times. This chain uses TRBV4-1 with TRBJ1-4; TRBD1 matches at 7 bases. V lost 1 base to trimming and J lost 4 bases; unmatched junction nucleotides: 3. The CDR3 is made up of 15 amino acids. The germline gives CDR1 MGHRA, CDR2 YSYEKL. In DNA form, the CDR3 reads TGCGCCAGCAGCCAAGGGGGACAGATTAATGAAAAACTGTTTTTT. This codes for CASSQGGQINEKLFF.

There are many counts of this clonotype. J is TRBJ2-3 and V is TRBV7-6; the D gene is possibly TRBD2 (7 bases). The CDR3 totals 15 residues. V was clipped by 5 bases and J by 8 bases, with 20 bases between them. CDR1 is SGHVS, CDR2 FNYEAQ, per germline. This CDR3 reads CASSQGRGGPVTQYF. In DNA, the CDR3 is TGTGCCAGCAGCCAAGGGAGGGGGGGGCCCGTTACGCAGTATTTT.

This rearrangement joins TRBV11-2 to TRBJ2-1, with TRBD2 matching 12 bases. The CDR3 is 16 amino acids. The J segment lost 3 bases and the V segment lost 5 bases, leaving 5 bases of the junction unmatched. The germline gives CDR1 SGHAT, CDR2 FQNNGV. The CDR3: CASSPSGRARYNEQFF. The CDR3 DNA reads TGTGCCAGCAGCCCTAGCGGGAGGGCACGCTACAATGAGCAGTTCTTC.

There are many counts of this clonotype. The V call is TRBV2, the J call TRBJ1-4, with D unclear. This CDR3 spans 13 amino acids. V gave up 8 bases and J gave up 5 bases, with 12 bases separating them. CDR1 is SNHLY and CDR2 is FYNNEI in the germline V gene. DNA of the CDR3: TGTGCCAGCTGTTGGCAGAGAAATGAAAAACTGTTTTTT. As protein: CASCWQRNEKLFF.

Sample share makes this clonotype medium-sized (0.01 to 0.1%). The J gene is TRBJ1-4, the V gene TRBV2; a weak D match, TRBD1 (5 bases). Trimming shortened V by 6 bases and J by 3 bases, and 14 bases separated the two germline ends. The CDR3 is 15 residues long. The germline V gene encodes CDR1 SNHLY and CDR2 FYNNEI. The CDR3 sequence: CASRSQGAANEKLFF. The CDR3 DNA reads as TGTGCCAGCAGAAGCCAGGGAGCGGCTAATGAAAAACTGTTTTTT.

This clonotype occurred many times. The chain couples TRBV4-1 to TRBJ2-7; 9 bases line up with TRBD1. V lost 4 bases and J lost 2; bases outside the gene matches: 9. CDR1 is MGHRA and CDR2 is YSYEKL in the germline V gene. This CDR3 comprises 16 residues. CDR3 residues: CASSRNRGRVAYEQYF. The CDR3 nucleotides read TGCGCCAGCAGCCGTAACAGGGGGCGCGTGGCCTACGAGCAGTACTTC.

This clonotype appeared many times. The chain joins TRBV12-5 to TRBJ2-7, with TRBD2 matching 8 bases. V lost 2 bases, J lost 5 bases, and 11 bases stayed unmatched. Germline V lookup: CDR1 LGHNT, CDR2 FRNRAP. This CDR3 contains 16 residues. The CDR3 sequence is CASGLFPGLVFDEQYF. Here the CDR3 DNA reads TGTGCTAGTGGTTTGTTTCCGGGACTAGTCTTCGACGAGCAGTACTTC. Using reference TRBV12-5 and TRBJ2-7 for the parts outside the CDR3, the full variable domain is DARVTQTPRHKVTEMGQEVTMRCQPILGHNTVFWYRQTMMQGLELLAYFRNRAPLDDSGMPKDRFSAEMPDATLATLKIQPSEPRDSAVYFCASGLFPGLVFDEQYFGPGTRLTVT.

This clonotype was detected many times. J is TRBJ2-1 and V is TRBV29-1, with 14 bases identical to TRBD2. The J segment lost 10 bases and the V segment lost 8 bases, leaving 10 bases of the junction unmatched. The CDR3 sequence is 14 residues long. The germline CDR1 and CDR2 sequences are SQVTM and ANQGSEA. This CDR3 is CSFYGLAGGWEQFF. The DNA of the CDR3 is TGCAGCTTCTACGGACTAGCGGGAGGTTGGGAGCAGTTCTTC.

The chain is built from TRBV9 and TRBJ1-1, with a tentative D call TRBD1 (6 bases). CDR1 and CDR2 from the germline V gene are SGDLS and YYNGEE. The CDR3 covers 13 residues. V was clipped by 4 bases and J by 1 base, with 8 bases between them. For the CDR3, the DNA is TGTGCCAGCAGCCCCAGGGGGAACACTGAAGCTTTCTTT. Encoded protein: CASSPRGNTEAFF.

This clonotype was seen at least ten times. The chain combines TRBV9 with TRBJ1-1; D might be TRBD1 (6 bases). The CDR3 totals 14 residues. The germline gives CDR1 SGDLS, CDR2 YYNGEE. Trimming removed 4 bases at V and 1 base at J, with 11 bases between. Here the CDR3 reads CASSSGGGNTEAFF. As DNA, the CDR3 is TGTGCCAGCAGCTCAGGAGGGGGGAACACTGAAGCTTTCTTT.

By share, this clonotype counts as medium-sized. This chain uses TRBV5-6 with TRBJ2-1; TRBD2 agrees at 11 bases. Germline V gene sequence: CDR1 SGHDT, CDR2 YYEEEE. V gave up 7 bases and J gave up 2 bases; unmatched junction bases: 5. CDR3 length equals 15 residues. Here the CDR3 DNA reads TGTGCCAGCTCTATAGCGGGGGGGCCCTACAATGAGCAGTTCTTC. Its protein is CASSIAGGPYNEQFF.

This clonotype came up many times. This sequence joins TRBV18 and TRBJ2-2; D call uncertain. V lost 2 bases and J 4 bases, leaving 8 bases between the germline ends. From germline, CDR1 is KGHSH and CDR2 LQKENI. The CDR3 runs to 14 residues. Here the CDR3 reads CASSPNFGTGELFF. CDR3 coding DNA: TGTGCCAGCTCACCAAACTTTGGCACCGGGGAGCTGTTTTTT.

This clonotype was observed at least ten times. This chain connects TRBV9 to TRBJ2-2; TRBD2 aligns across 9 bases. The CDR3 length is 16 residues. CDR1 is SGDLS and CDR2 is YYNGEE in the germline V gene. The V gene end was trimmed by 5 bases and the J gene end by 1 base; junction bases not matched to a gene: 6. In nucleotides, the CDR3 is TGTGCCAGCAGTCGTAGCGGGGGCTGGAACACCGGGGAGCTGTTTTTT. This encodes CASSRSGGWNTGELFF.

This clonotype has a count of ten or more. The chain couples TRBV5-1 to TRBJ1-1; D not certain. V lost 4 bases and J lost 1, with 11 bases in between. There are 14 residues in the CDR3. The V gene's germline CDR1 is SGHRS and CDR2 YFSETQ. CDR3 nucleotides: TGCGCCAGCAGCGGCCGGGATTGGAACACTGAAGCTTTCTTT. Residues: CASSGRDWNTEAFF.

This clonotype is classed as medium-sized. CDR3 amino acids: CSARARGRSNTEAFF. The CDR3 region has the DNA TGCAGTGCTAGAGCGAGAGGGCGATCGAACACTGAAGCTTTCTTT. This rearrangement joins TRBV20-1 to TRBJ1-1; D ambiguous. The germline V and J ends were trimmed by 1 base and 1 base, with 13 bases remaining between them. This CDR3 region has 15 residues. Germline assignment: CDR1 DFQATT and CDR2 SNEGSKA (reference sequence).

This clonotype was seen repeatedly, ten times or more. The chain uses TRBV14 and TRBJ2-5; TRBD2 agrees at 11 bases. The CDR3 consists of 16 residues. V trimming: 3 bases; J trimming: 1 base; junction bases outside the gene matches: 4. CDR1 SGHDN and CDR2 FVKESK come from the germline V gene. This CDR3 reads CASSHFGTSGQETQYF. DNA for the CDR3: TGTGCCAGCAGCCATTTTGGGACTAGCGGCCAAGAGACCCAGTACTTC.

With respect to this clonotype: A much larger clone differs by one base, so this may be a read error. The chain has TRBV11-3 and TRBJ2-3, with D perhaps matching TRBD2 (5 bases). Germline values: CDR1 SGHNT, CDR2 YENEEA. V lost 1 base and J 6 bases, leaving 17 bases between the germline ends. This CDR3 region has 16 residues. The CDR3 sequence: CASSLGSVGEADTQYF. The CDR3, as DNA: TGTGCCAGCAGCTTAGGGTCGGTGGGAGAGGCTGATACGCAGTATTTT.